This T cell receptor beta chain comes out of a study of T cell changes during pregnancy in multiple sclerosis. Trimming took 3 bases from V and 4 from J, leaving 13 bases between them. Germline V gene lookup returns CDR1 LNHDA and CDR2 SQIVND (reference sequence). The CDR3 consists of 15 residues. The protocol was immunoSEQ multiplex PCR, while the TCRdb copy is restricted to in-frame clones and leaves out a portion. The sample contains tens of thousands of clones, around 94% of which appear only once. This specimen consisted of CD8+ T cells from peripheral blood mononuclear cells, obtained before pregnancy. The chain employs TRBV19 and TRBJ1-5, with D possibly being TRBD1 (5 bases). The TCR sequence derives from a female donor with multiple sclerosis, enrolled in a pregnancy study. DNA of the CDR3: TGTGCCAGTAGTATTTTTGGGGGGATTAATCAGCCCCAGCATTTT. Its protein is CASSIFGGINQPQHF.